Listed here is a single T cell receptor (beta chain). During active infection, Seattle patients enrolled and were then monitored through disease. Authors' data handling: Reference gene primer amplification gave nucleated cell count estimates. The repertoire was sequenced with immunoSEQ multiplex PCR; TCRdb's copy has only in-frame clones and lacks some. The V and J calls and clone size come from that table; D and trimming were worked out from the DNA. The repertoire holds some 38,000 clones, around 84% seen once, with over 1.5% in the top ten. This specimen comes from a study of blood T cell repertoires in COVID-19. In the study overall: Samples of COVID-19 (acute and convalescent) were obtained from the United States, Italy and Spain. The analysed material was cDNA or gDNA that came from T cells, B-cell-depleted T cells, or PBMCs.

CDR3 length: 17 amino acids. With 3 bases clipped from V and 2 bases from J, the junction kept 5 bases outside the gene matches. Germline V gene sequence: CDR1 MDHEN, CDR2 SYDVKM. The sample taken for sequencing was peripheral blood. The chain couples TRBV28 to TRBJ2-2; 11 positions match TRBD2. This TCR was sampled from a man in his 60s with COVID-19, enrolled during active disease. As DNA, the CDR3 is TGTGCCAGCAGTTTCTCACTAGCGGGGGTCAACACCGGGGAGCTGTTTTTT. It codes for CASSFSLAGVNTGELFF.